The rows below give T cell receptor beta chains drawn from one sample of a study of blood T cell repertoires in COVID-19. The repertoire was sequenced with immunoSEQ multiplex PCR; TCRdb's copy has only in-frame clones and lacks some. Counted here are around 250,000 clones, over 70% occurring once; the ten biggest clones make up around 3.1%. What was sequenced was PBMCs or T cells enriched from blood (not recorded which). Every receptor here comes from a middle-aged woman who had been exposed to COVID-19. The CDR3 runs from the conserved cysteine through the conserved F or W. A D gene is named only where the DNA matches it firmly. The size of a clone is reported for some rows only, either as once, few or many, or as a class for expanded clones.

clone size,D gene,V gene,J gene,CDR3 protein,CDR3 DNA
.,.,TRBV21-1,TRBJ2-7,CASSKPSEQYF,TGTGCCAGCAGCAAACCCTCGGAGCAGTACTTC
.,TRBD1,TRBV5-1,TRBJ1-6,CASSPGQGNSPLHF,TGCGCCAGCAGCCCTGGACAGGGGAATTCACCCCTCCACTTT
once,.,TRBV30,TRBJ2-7,CAWAPGVSTSYEQYF,TGTGCCTGGGCCCCAGGGGTTTCCACCTCCTACGAGCAGTACTTC
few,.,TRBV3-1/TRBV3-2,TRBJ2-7,CASSHLPGSYEQYF,TGTGCCAGCAGCCATCTCCCGGGGTCCTACGAGCAGTACTTC
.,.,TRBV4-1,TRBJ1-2,CASSQERGRGNYGYTF,TGCGCCAGCAGCCAAGAGCGGGGGCGCGGTAACTATGGCTACACCTTC
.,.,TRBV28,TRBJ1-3,CASVRASSGNTIYF,TGTGCCAGCGTCAGGGCCAGCTCTGGAAACACCATATATTTT
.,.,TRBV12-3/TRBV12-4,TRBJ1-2,CASSPVNYGYTF,TGTGCCAGCAGCCCGGTTAACTATGGCTACACCTTC
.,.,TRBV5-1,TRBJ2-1,CASSSDLGRREYNEQFF,TGTGCCAGCAGCTCGGATCTGGGGCGGAGGGAATACAATGAGCAGTTCTTC
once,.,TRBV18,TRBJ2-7,CASSPPVTNEQYF,TGTGCCAGCTCACCACCGGTAACAAACGAGCAGTACTTC
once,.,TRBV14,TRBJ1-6,CASSQVGLSPLHF,TGTGCCAGCAGCCAAGTTGGGCTATCACCCCTCCACTTT
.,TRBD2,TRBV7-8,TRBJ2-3,CASSFALAGGSDTQYF,TGTGCCAGCAGCTTCGCTCTAGCGGGAGGGTCGGATACGCAGTATTTT
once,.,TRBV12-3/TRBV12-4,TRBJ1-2,CASLSGSYGYTF,TGTGCCAGCCTAAGCGGCAGCTATGGCTACACCTTC
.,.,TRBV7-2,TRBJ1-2,CASSLTGLWAF,TGTGCCAGCAGCTTAACAGGCTTATGGGCCTTC